This passage covers 19 T cell receptor beta chains from one sample sequenced in a study of CD8+CD57+ T cells in acquired aplastic anemia. Genomic DNA was employed as the template in profiling TCR beta VDJ and CDR3. TCRdb analysed the reads with MiXCR anew, one entry per CDR3 protein. The sample lists about 71,000 distinct CDR3 sequences, approximately 54% seen once, with about 8.5% in the top ten. The specimen sequenced was sorted CD4+, CD8+, or CD8+CD57+ T cells (not recorded which) from PBMCs. The receptor source for this set is a human donor in good health, serving as a control.

This clonotype was seen at least ten times. V usage is TRBV12-3 or TRBV12-4 and J usage is TRBJ2-3; maybe TRBD2 (7 bases). V lost 4 bases to trimming and J lost 13 bases, with 18 bases between them. The CDR3 covers 13 residues. CDR3 sequence (DNA): TGTGCCAGCAGTTCAATCTTAGGGAGGGGGGAGTATTTT. Amino acid sequence: CASSSILGRGEYF.

This clonotype was found many times. This CDR3 is CASSTWDSYYGYTF. As DNA, the CDR3 is TGTGCCAGCAGCACCTGGGACAGCTACTATGGCTACACCTTC. The rearrangement uses TRBV7-2 and TRBJ1-2, with 7 bases fitting TRBD1. The length of the CDR3 is 14 residues. Germline-derived CDR1 and CDR2 are SGHTA and FQGNSA. After removal of 5 bases from V and 3 bases from J, the junction contained 6 bases not matched to a gene.

With respect to this clonotype: An end of the junction does not agree with germline; a read error may underlie this. J is TRBJ2-3 and V is TRBV2; 11 bases map to TRBD2. The CDR3 extends over 15 amino acids. CDR1 and CDR2 from the germline V gene are SNHLY and FYNNEI. The CDR3 region has the DNA TGTGCCGGCAGCCCTCTAGCGGGGGGCTCAGATGCGCAGTATTTT. This codes for CAGSPLAGGSDAQYF.

This clonotype has only a few counts. The rearrangement uses TRBV14 and TRBJ2-3, with D perhaps matching TRBD1 (7 bases). CDR3 length: 16 amino acids. The ends were cut back, 4 bases at V and 1 base at J, with 15 bases in the middle. Looked up from germline, CDR1 is SGHDN and CDR2 is FVKESK. CDR3 loop: CASSPGGSGRTDTQYF. The DNA of the CDR3 is TGTGCCAGCAGCCCAGGGGGGAGCGGGCGCACAGATACGCAGTATTTT.

The chain employs TRBV9 and TRBJ2-3, with 7 positions matching TRBD2. The ends lost 1 base at V and 5 bases at J; junction bases unmatched: 4. This CDR3 is 14 amino acids long. Germline V gene lookup returns CDR1 SGDLS and CDR2 YYNGEE. The CDR3 reads CASSVSLAEDTQYF. CDR3 in DNA: TGTGCCAGCAGCGTATCCCTAGCGGAAGATACGCAGTATTTT.

In its sample, this clonotype was seen once. One base away lies a much larger clone, so this may be a sequencing read error. Without the conserved terminal phenylalanine or tryptophan, this CDR3 likely stems from a read error. The chain couples TRBV18 to TRBJ2-1; D call uncertain. V was trimmed by 3 bases and J by 10 bases, leaving 10 bases between them. Germline CDR1 is KGHSH and CDR2 is LQKENI. The CDR3 spans 12 residues. Here the CDR3 reads CASSPRTLEQFL. The CDR3 nucleotides are TGTGCCAGCTCACCGAGGACGCTCGAGCAGTTCCTC.

The V and J genes are TRBV7-2 and TRBJ1-2; 11 nucleotides agree with TRBD1. The CDR3 extends over 13 amino acids. The ends lost 4 bases at V and 7 bases at J; junction bases unmatched: 2. Germline values: CDR1 SGHTA, CDR2 FQGNSA. CDR3 sequence reads: CASSSGTGGGYTF. For the CDR3, the DNA is TGTGCCAGCAGCTCCGGGACAGGGGGTGGCTACACCTTC.

By proportion, this clonotype is medium-sized (0.01 to 0.1%). The chain is built from TRBV7-2 and TRBJ1-6, with unresolved D. The ends were cut back, 6 bases at V and 9 bases at J, with 18 bases in the middle. The CDR3 is made up of 15 amino acids. In germline, CDR1 is SGHTA, CDR2 FQGNSA. The CDR3: CASRSGLLGGSPLHF. CDR3 DNA: TGTGCCAGCAGATCAGGCCTCCTCGGAGGTTCACCCCTCCACTTT. Full variable domain (missing parts from reference TRBV7-2 and TRBJ1-6): GAGVSQSPSNKVTEKGKDVELRCDPISGHTALYWYRQSLGQGLEFLIYFQGNSAPDKSGLPSDRFSAERTGGSVSTLTIQRTQQEDSAVYLCASRSGLLGGSPLHFGNGTRLTVT.

This chain links TRBV7-6 with TRBJ2-5, with TRBD1 matching over 9 bases. CDR1 is SGHVS, CDR2 FNYEAQ, per germline. The CDR3 covers 19 residues. After removal of 5 bases from V and 7 bases from J, the junction contained 23 bases not matched to a gene. The CDR3: CASSRYPPGTGSLGGTQYF. CDR3 DNA: TGTGCCAGCAGCCGCTATCCCCCGGGGACAGGGAGTTTGGGGGGGACCCAGTACTTC.

The J gene is TRBJ1-5, the V gene TRBV15; D is ambiguous. This CDR3 is 15 amino acids long. Trimming removed 1 base from V and 0 bases from J, with 7 bases in between. CDR1 is LNHNV and CDR2 is YYDKDF in the germline V gene (reference sequence). The chain's CDR3 is CATSRVGVSNQPQHF. For the CDR3, the DNA is TGTGCCACCAGCAGAGTGGGCGTTAGCAATCAGCCCCAGCATTTT.

This chain joins TRBV9 and TRBJ2-7; 7 nucleotides align to TRBD1. V was clipped by 8 bases and J by 6 bases; unmatched bases: 14. Germline-derived CDR1 and CDR2 are SGDLS and YYNGEE. This CDR3 is 14 amino acids long. The DNA of the CDR3 is TGTGCCAGTAAAAGAGGAACAGGGGTAGGCGAGCAGTACTTC. It codes for CASKRGTGVGEQYF.

This chain uses TRBV7-2 with TRBJ2-7, with no clear D. The CDR3 runs 10 residues. Deletions cut 5 bases from V and 3 bases from J, with 2 bases between. The germline CDR1 and CDR2 sequences are SGHTA and FQGNSA. CDR3: CASSVYEQYF. The CDR3 nucleotides are TGTGCCAGCAGCGTCTACGAGCAGTACTTC.

In this sample, this clonotype turned up many times. The chain links TRBV27 to TRBJ2-7; D perhaps matches TRBD2 (6 bases). This CDR3 is built from 15 residues. Per germline, CDR1 MNHEY and CDR2 SMNVEV (reference sequence). V was shortened by 4 bases and J by 5 bases, with 18 bases between the two germline ends. The CDR3 is CASSSGGPGRHEQYF. Written as DNA, the CDR3 is TGTGCCAGCAGTTCCGGGGGTCCCGGGAGACACGAGCAGTACTTC.

This clonotype was seen many times. This chain links TRBV5-4 with TRBJ2-5, with TRBD2 identical over 11 bases. There are 15 residues in the CDR3. Germline assignment: CDR1 SGHNT and CDR2 YYREEE (reference sequence). Trimming cost V 4 bases and J 1 base; bases outside gene matches: 3. CDR3 protein: CASSRGTSGQETQYF. Here the CDR3 DNA reads TGTGCCAGCAGCCGAGGGACTAGCGGCCAAGAGACCCAGTACTTC.

This clonotype came up many times. The rearrangement uses TRBV5-4 and TRBJ2-7; the D is unclear. The CDR3 covers 13 residues. V was pared by 4 bases and J by 3 bases, with 11 bases between. Germline CDR1 SGHNT, CDR2 YYREEE (reference sequence). The CDR3 DNA follows: TGTGCCAGCAGCCCTGGGATCGGCTACGAGCAGTACTTC. The encoded protein is CASSPGIGYEQYF.

This clonotype was observed at least ten times. This sequence joins TRBV4-2 and TRBJ1-6; weak D call: TRBD1 (6 bases). The CDR3 extends over 14 amino acids. V was shortened by 0 bases and J by 11 bases, with 11 bases between the two germline ends. Germline-derived CDR1 and CDR2 are LGHNA and YNFKEQ. DNA of the CDR3: TGTGCCAGCAGCCAAGAGTCCACAGGGCCACCCCTCCACTTT. Protein: CASSQESTGPPLHF.

Many counts were recorded for this clonotype. Written as DNA, the CDR3 is TGTGCCAGCAGTGATAGGTCCGGGACTAGCGGTTTCTACGAGCAGTACTTC. It encodes CASSDRSGTSGFYEQYF. This chain connects TRBV2 to TRBJ2-7; TRBD2 matches 11 bases. Germline V lookup: CDR1 SNHLY, CDR2 FYNNEI. The CDR3 length is 17 residues. Trimming removed 3 bases from V and 3 bases from J; junction bases left unmatched: 10.

The V call is TRBV2, the J call TRBJ1-2; D uncertain. Germline V gene data show CDR1 as SNHLY and CDR2 as FYNNEI. The CDR3 totals 14 residues. Trimming pared 6 bases from V and 7 bases from J, leaving 18 bases between. The CDR3 DNA follows: TGTGCCAGCAGCTCCTCTCCAGACACGATTGGCTACACCTTC. This encodes CASSSSPDTIGYTF.

This sequence joins TRBV20-1 and TRBJ1-6; 9 bases are shared with TRBD1. V was clipped by 5 bases and J by 13 bases; unmatched bases: 9. From germline, CDR1 is DFQATT and CDR2 SNEGSKA (reference sequence). The CDR3 contains 13 residues. The CDR3 region is CSAWDRDTSPLHF. CDR3 nucleotides: TGCAGTGCTTGGGACAGGGATACTTCCCCCCTCCACTTT.